The rows below give T cell receptor beta chains drawn from one sample of a study of T cell repertoires in cytomegalovirus infection. TCRdb redid the calling of the reads with MiXCR, one entry per CDR3 protein. The table lists more than 200,000 distinct CDR3 sequences, approximately 9% of them singletons. The sequenced material came from PBMCs. All receptors derive from a human donor in good health (CMV status not recorded). Some clones in this sample may be carry-over from other donors' samples. CDR3s leave out the opening cysteine and the closing phenylalanine or tryptophan.

>TRBJ2-1|TRBV19
ASTRQGANNEQF
>TRBJ1-1|TRBV12-3/TRBV12-4
ASSPEQGYTEAF
>TRBJ2-3|TRBV15
ATSRRAGATDTQY
>TRBJ2-1|TRBV4-2
ASSHQRDRSNNEQF
>TRBJ1-6|TRBV25-1
ASSLGDSPLH
>TRBJ2-1|TRBV12-3/TRBV12-4
ASSLGRTSWGEQF
>TRBJ2-6|TRBV5-5
ASAGTGTGGHGANVLT
>TRBJ2-7|TRBV6-1
ASKMTSGTYEQY
>TRBJ2-1|TRBV7-6
ASSLVGGGGDNEQF
>TRBJ1-1|TRBV28
ASSHRRGQGALGTEAF
>TRBJ1-3|TRBV7-2
ASTLAATLSGNTIY
>TRBJ1-1|TRBV29-1
SVAGGWTEAF
>TRBJ2-1|TRBV6-2/TRBV6-3
ASRLNSWSYNEQF
>TRBJ2-1|TRBV20-1
SAGGTDLEQF
>TRBJ2-1|TRBV7-2
ASSSDPGGEQF
>TRBJ1-1|TRBV7-2
ASSFRLQGNTEAF
>TRBJ2-1|TRBV27
ASSLSASGRTEQF
>TRBJ1-6|TRBV7-9
ASSLKAGLNSPLH
>TRBJ2-1|TRBV20-1
SAIDGHLSSYNEQF
>TRBJ2-5|TRBV7-9
ASSGRITGEETQY
>TRBJ2-2|TRBV9
ASAVVSDTGELF
>TRBJ1-5|TRBV7-2
ASSLEDRANQPQH
>TRBJ2-3|TRBV7-2
ASSRALVGVRTDTQY
>TRBJ1-1|TRBV6-2/TRBV6-3
ASSSQWFEGEAF
>TRBJ1-3|TRBV5-5
ASSSRAGTGSGNTIY
>TRBJ1-1|TRBV6-5
ASSYDLPLAEAF
>TRBJ2-1|TRBV10-3
AISGASGISEQF
>TRBJ2-3|TRBV20-1
SARGRLAGGWDTQY